Below are 21 T cell receptor beta chains sequenced from a single sample in a study of identical twins (dated by TCRdb to about 2016). Receptor libraries were prepared by 5' RACE. Sequencer: Illumina HiSeq 2000. The public reads were reprocessed in TCRdb via fastp at Q25 and MiXCR, keeping in-frame beta chains. Every entry covers one CDR3 protein and lists the most common genes and DNA from its rows. The sample table contains fewer than 350,000 distinct CDR3 sequences; only one count was recorded for under 9.5% of them. The top ten hold 2.1% of the sample. This sample was shared with a second study, whose subject was yellow fever vaccine responses in identical twins.

The sequencing input was memory (CD45RO+) T cells sorted from blood. The sample's cell subset or site, from its label and the paper: CD45RO+ enriched T cells. These receptors were obtained from a woman between 18 and 29 years old in good health.

This clonotype was observed at least ten times. The V gene is TRBV27, the J gene TRBJ2-5, with D perhaps matching TRBD1 or TRBD2 (6 bases each). Germline V gives CDR1 MNHEY, CDR2 SMNVEV (reference sequence). CDR3 length: 15 amino acids. Trimming removed 7 bases at V and 2 bases at J, with 17 bases between. DNA of the CDR3: TGTGCCAGCATAGCCGGGGGCAGGGAACAAGAGACCCAGTACTTC. Amino acid sequence: CASIAGGREQETQYF.

This clonotype was detected ten times or more. J is TRBJ1-1 and V is TRBV12-3 or TRBV12-4; possibly TRBD1 for D (6 bases). V was pared by 4 bases and J by 6 bases, with 6 bases between. The CDR3 is 11 amino acids. The CDR3 nucleotides read TGTGCCAGCAGTTCAGGGGCTGAAGCTTTCTTT. Its protein is CASSSGAEAFF.

In this sample, this clonotype turned up a few times. At one boundary the junction diverges from the germline segment, which might be a read error. This chain uses TRBV6-1 with TRBJ1-1, with D possibly matching TRBD1 (5 bases). This CDR3 has 14 residues. Germline lookup yields CDR1 MNHNS and CDR2 SASEGT. The CDR3 spells CASIQGATNSEAFF. The CDR3 region has the DNA TGTGCCAGCATTCAAGGGGCAACGAACTCTGAAGCTTTCTTT.

This clonotype was observed many times. CDR3 sequence (DNA): TGTGCCAGCAGCTTACCGATGAACACTGAAGCTTTCTTT. Protein product: CASSLPMNTEAFF. The chain uses TRBV11-2 and TRBJ1-1, with D unclear. With 2 bases removed from V and 0 bases from J, the gap between germline ends came to 4 bases. CDR1 and CDR2 (germline): SGHAT, FQNNGV. CDR3 length: 13 amino acids.

This chain joins TRBV10-3 and TRBJ2-5; possible D gene TRBD1, 5 bases. CDR1 and CDR2 (germline): ENHRY, SYGVKD. The CDR3 extends over 14 amino acids. Trimming removed 3 bases at V and 4 bases at J, with 12 bases between. This CDR3 reads CAISDAQGGETQYF. CDR3 DNA: TGTGCCATCAGTGATGCCCAGGGTGGAGAGACCCAGTACTTC.

This clonotype showed up just a few times. The V and J genes are TRBV11-2 and TRBJ2-2; D gene unclear. This CDR3 comprises 14 residues. From germline, CDR1 is SGHAT and CDR2 FQNNGV. V was pared by 7 bases and J by 7 bases, with 16 bases between. The CDR3 spells CASTNLEHSGELFF. CDR3 in DNA: TGTGCCAGCACCAATCTAGAACATAGCGGGGAGCTGTTTTTT.

This clonotype was seen ten or more times. The chain carries TRBV20-1 and TRBJ1-5; no reliable D call. The CDR3 runs to 13 residues. V was cut by 3 bases and J by 7 bases, with 13 bases left in between. CDR1 is DFQATT, CDR2 SNEGSKA, per germline (reference sequence). DNA of the CDR3: TGCAGTGCTAGTCAAGGAGTCGGCCAGCCCCAGCATTTT. This gives the protein CSASQGVGQPQHF.

The chain is built from TRBV5-1 and TRBJ1-4, with no clear D. This CDR3 comprises 14 residues. The V end was cut by 1 base, the J end by 8 bases, with 12 bases between. Germline V gene data show CDR1 as SGHRS and CDR2 as YFSETQ. This chain's CDR3 is CASSLTTNREKLFF. In nucleotides, the CDR3 is TGCGCCAGCAGCTTGACAACGAATAGGGAAAAACTGTTTTTT. The entire variable domain, with the rest obtained from reference TRBV5-1 and TRBJ1-4, is as follows: KAGVTQTPRYLIKTRGQQVTLSCSPISGHRSVSWYQQTPGQGLQFLFEYFSETQRNKGNFPGRFSGRQFSNSRSEMNVSTLELGDSALYLCASSLTTNREKLFFGSGTQLSVL.

There are many counts of this clonotype. The chain uses TRBV6-1 and TRBJ2-7; D uncertain. Germline CDR1 and CDR2: MNHNS and SASEGT. This CDR3 is built from 14 residues. V gave up 3 bases and J gave up 2 bases, with 11 bases separating them. In nucleotides, the CDR3 is TGTGCCAGCAGTGATATCCATGCTGCCTACGAGCAGTACGTC. This encodes CASSDIHAAYEQYV.

Ten or more counts support this clonotype. This chain joins TRBV5-1 and TRBJ2-2; the D call may be TRBD1 or TRBD2 (6 bases each). CDR1 and CDR2 (germline): SGHRS, YFSETQ. The ends were cut back, 4 bases at V and 5 bases at J, with 12 bases in the middle. The CDR3 length is 14 residues. CDR3 in amino acids: CASSTVGGTGELFF. CDR3 bases: TGCGCCAGCAGCACCGTAGGGGGGACCGGGGAGCTGTTTTTT.

This clonotype was seen only once. The gene calls are TRBV27 and TRBJ2-6; possibly TRBD1 or TRBD2 for D (5 bases each). V dropped 3 bases and J dropped 1 base, with 13 bases sitting between them. In germline, CDR1 is MNHEY, CDR2 SMNVEV (reference sequence). The CDR3 is made up of 17 amino acids. The CDR3 coding sequence is TGTGCCAGCAGTTTTGGGTGGGGCGGGTCTGGGGCCAACGTCCTGACTTTC. Amino acid sequence: CASSFGWGGSGANVLTF.

The chain recombines TRBV6-1 with TRBJ2-3, with TRBD2 as a possible D gene (6 bases). Per the germline V gene, CDR1 is MNHNS and CDR2 is SASEGT. V dropped 5 bases and J dropped 0 bases, with 15 bases sitting between them. This CDR3 comprises 16 residues. The CDR3 sequence is CASSPYSGRSTDTQYF. For the CDR3, the DNA is TGTGCCAGCAGTCCCTATAGCGGTCGAAGCACAGATACGCAGTATTTT.

The rearrangement uses TRBV21-1 and TRBJ2-5. TRBV21-1 is a recognized pseudogene. The CDR3 consists of 14 residues. Here the CDR3 reads CASSKRSYQETQYF. The CDR3 DNA sequence: TGTGCCAGCAGCAAACGGAGTTACCAAGAGACCCAGTACTTC.

This clonotype was seen at least ten times. The chain recombines TRBV5-1 with TRBJ2-5; D tentatively reads TRBD1 or TRBD2 (5 bases each). V gave up 2 bases and J gave up 5 bases, with 13 bases separating them. Per the germline V gene, CDR1 is SGHRS and CDR2 is YFSETQ. The CDR3 has 14 residues. The CDR3 coding sequence is TGCGCCAGCAGCTTCGGGACCGCCGGGGAGACCCAGTACTTC. Amino acids: CASSFGTAGETQYF.

In this sample, this clonotype turned up many times. The rearrangement uses TRBV7-3 and TRBJ2-2; 8 bases are a match to TRBD2. With V trimmed by 7 bases and J by 6 bases, 10 bases remained unmatched. CDR1 is SGHTA and CDR2 is FQGTGA in the germline V gene. There are 15 residues in the CDR3. In DNA, the CDR3 is TGTGCCAGCACCCCGGGACTAGATTGGGCCGGGGAGCTGTTTTTT. Translation gives CASTPGLDWAGELFF.

In its sample, this clonotype was seen a few times. The chain has TRBV3-1 and TRBJ1-2; 7 bases are a match to TRBD1. Germline V gene data show CDR1 as LGHDT and CDR2 as YNNKEL (reference sequence). The CDR3 consists of 16 residues. With V trimmed by 0 bases and J by 8 bases, 12 bases remained unmatched. CDR3 in amino acids: CASSQDPKQGTYGYTF. The CDR3 bases are TGTGCCAGCAGCCAAGACCCCAAACAGGGGACGTACGGCTACACCTTC.

This clonotype has only one observation. V usage is TRBV2 and J usage is TRBJ2-3; D is perhaps TRBD2 (5 bases). The CDR3 contains 15 residues. CDR1 is SNHLY, CDR2 FYNNEI, per germline. Trimming pared 6 bases from V and 0 bases from J, leaving 13 bases between. The CDR3 protein is CASREGPTSTDTQYF. Here the CDR3 DNA reads TGTGCCAGCAGAGAGGGCCCCACAAGCACAGATACGCAGTATTTT.

The chain is built from TRBV7-8 and TRBJ2-7, with D possibly being TRBD2 (6 bases). The germline V and J ends were trimmed by 5 bases and 2 bases, with 13 bases remaining between them. Germline lookup yields CDR1 SGHVS and CDR2 FQNEAQ. The CDR3 runs to 14 residues. CDR3 amino acids: CASSLASATYEQYF. The CDR3 bases are TGTGCCAGCAGCCTGGCTAGCGCAACCTACGAGCAGTACTTC.

The CDR3 sequence: CAGSSGSILGYEQYV. The CDR3 nucleotides are TGTGCCGGTAGCTCAGGATCAATCCTCGGCTACGAGCAGTACGTC. The gene calls are TRBV7-2 and TRBJ2-7; no firm D call. CDR3 length: 15 residues. CDR1 is SGHTA and CDR2 is FQGNSA in the germline V gene. Trimming shortened V by 11 bases and J by 3 bases, and 23 bases separated the two germline ends.

The chain links TRBV7-6 to TRBJ1-5; D not certain. The CDR3 covers 13 residues. V was trimmed by 1 base and J by 7 bases, leaving 8 bases between them. In germline, CDR1 is SGHVS, CDR2 FNYEAQ. Here the CDR3 reads CASSLDSGQPQHF. CDR3 in DNA: TGTGCCAGCAGCTTAGATAGTGGCCAGCCCCAGCATTTT. Complete variable domain (other parts from reference TRBV7-6 and TRBJ1-5): GAGVSQSPRYKVTKRGQDVALRCDPISGHVSLYWYRQALGQGPEFLTYFNYEAQQDKSGLPNDRFSAERPEGSISTLTIQRTEQRDSAMYRCASSLDSGQPQHFGDGTRLSIL.

This chain uses TRBV4-1 with TRBJ2-7, with 9 bases lining up with TRBD2. The V gene end was trimmed by 2 bases and the J gene end by 7 bases; junction bases not matched to a gene: 21. This CDR3 contains 19 residues. Per germline, CDR1 MGHRA and CDR2 YSYEKL. CDR3 bases: TGCGCCAGCAGCCAATTTATCTTGGGACAGCGGGAGGCCCATCGGGAGCAGTACTTC. As protein: CASSQFILGQREAHREQYF.